The 4 T cell receptor beta chains presented below share a single source sample, sequenced in a study of blood T cell repertoires in COVID-19. Repertoires were generated with immunoSEQ multiplex PCR, while TCRdb's copy carries only in-frame clones and drops some. Among fewer than 650,000 clones listed, around 90% were seen once. The material sequenced was peripheral blood. The origin of the receptors is a woman aged 45-65 years with COVID-19, enrolled during active disease.

The rearrangement joins TRBV28 to TRBJ2-6, with a tentative D call TRBD1 (6 bases). CDR3 length: 15 amino acids. V was shortened by 7 bases and J by 2 bases, with 12 bases between the two germline ends. In germline, CDR1 is MDHEN, CDR2 SYDVKM. CDR3 in amino acids: CASNQPGAGANVLTF. For the CDR3, the DNA is TGTGCCAGCAATCAACCAGGGGCTGGGGCCAACGTCCTGACTTTC.

The chain has TRBV9 and TRBJ1-3, with TRBD1 matching 7 bases. Losses at the gene ends were 4 bases for V and 7 bases for J; bases not matched to a gene: 14. From germline, CDR1 is SGDLS and CDR2 YYNGEE. The CDR3 is 16 amino acids. CDR3 protein: CASSLLPGQPRNTIYF. CDR3 nucleotides: TGTGCCAGCAGCCTTCTGCCGGGACAGCCTCGGAACACCATATATTTT. The full variable domain, rest sourced from reference TRBV9 and TRBJ1-3, is DSGVTQTPKHLITATGQRVTLRCSPRSGDLSVYWYQQSLDQGLQFLIQYYNGEERAKGNILERFSAQQFPDLHSELNLSSLELGDSALYFCASSLLPGQPRNTIYFGEGSWLTVV.

The chain couples TRBV7-8 to TRBJ1-2; no clear D. The CDR3 extends over 13 amino acids. Germline V gene data show CDR1 as SGHVS and CDR2 as FQNEAQ. Between the trimmed V and J ends, which lost 1 base and 7 bases, there was a span of 10 bases. The CDR3 sequence: CASSLGRGGGYTF. DNA of the CDR3: TGTGCCAGCAGCTTAGGAAGAGGTGGTGGCTACACCTTC.

This chain joins TRBV15 and TRBJ1-1; D might be TRBD1 (6 bases). The CDR3 has 16 residues. Trimming took off 5 bases at V and 8 bases at J, with 24 bases between the two ends. The germline gives CDR1 LNHNV, CDR2 YYDKDF (reference sequence). The CDR3 region is CATSGGRRHYEPEAFF. CDR3 bases: TGTGCCACCAGCGGGGGCAGACGTCACTATGAACCCGAAGCTTTCTTT.